This T cell receptor beta chain came from a study of CD8+ T cells in alopecia areata. Study-level background: A 6-month period off drug followed tofacitinib, which lasted 6 to 18 months.

As to treatment: oral pan-JAK inhibitor, 5-10 mg twice daily. Germline CDR1 SGHKS, CDR2 YYEKEE (reference sequence). This CDR3 spans 15 amino acids. The J segment lost 0 bases and the V segment lost 2 bases, leaving 4 bases of the junction unmatched. It was cDNA, reverse transcribed from extracted RNA, that served as the sequencing template. Libraries were prepared by immunoSEQ multiplex PCR; TCRdb keeps only in-frame clonotypes and omits some of them. This table has about 210,000 clones, roughly 66% appearing once. The source was CD4+ T cells sorted from blood, collected around week 44, from a patient treated with tofacitinib. This receptor was obtained from a human donor with alopecia areata. The chain combines TRBV5-5 with TRBJ2-7; TRBD2 matches at 8 bases. As DNA, the CDR3 is TGTGCCAGCAGCTTCATAACTAGCGGCTCCTACGAGCAGTACTTC. Translating gives CASSFITSGSYEQYF.